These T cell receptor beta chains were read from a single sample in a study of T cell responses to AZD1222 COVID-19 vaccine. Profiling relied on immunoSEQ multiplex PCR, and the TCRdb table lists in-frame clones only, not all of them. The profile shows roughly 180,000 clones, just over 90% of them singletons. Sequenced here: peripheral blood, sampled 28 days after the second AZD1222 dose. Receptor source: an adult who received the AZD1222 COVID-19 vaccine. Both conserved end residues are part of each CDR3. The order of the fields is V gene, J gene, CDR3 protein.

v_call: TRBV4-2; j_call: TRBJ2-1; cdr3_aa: CASSQGYAGGLYNEQFF
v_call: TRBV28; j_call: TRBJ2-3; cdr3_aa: CASSLTTDTQYF
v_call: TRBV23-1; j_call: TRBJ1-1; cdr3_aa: CASSQGTEAFF
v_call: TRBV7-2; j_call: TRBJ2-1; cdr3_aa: CASSLQYNEQFF
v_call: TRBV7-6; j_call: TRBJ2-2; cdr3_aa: CASSLLLAGWDTGELFF
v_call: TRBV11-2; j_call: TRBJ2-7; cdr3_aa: CASSPRQGYEQYF
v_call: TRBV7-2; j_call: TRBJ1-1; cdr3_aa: CASSPNGQGAEAFF
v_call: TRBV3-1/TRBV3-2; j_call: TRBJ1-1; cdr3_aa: CASSQGISNTEAFF
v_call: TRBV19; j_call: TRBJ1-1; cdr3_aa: CASTSGQGYTEAFF
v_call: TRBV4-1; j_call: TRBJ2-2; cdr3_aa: CASSQGPSGVGWLSGELFF
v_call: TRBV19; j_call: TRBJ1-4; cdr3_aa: CASRTGSTNEKLFF
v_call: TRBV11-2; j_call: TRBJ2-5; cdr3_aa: CASWGHPETQYF
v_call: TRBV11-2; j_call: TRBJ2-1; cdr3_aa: CASSQREGYNEQFF
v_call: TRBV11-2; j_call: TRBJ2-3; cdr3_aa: CASSPDVGTDTQYF
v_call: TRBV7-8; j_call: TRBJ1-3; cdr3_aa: CASSAPEGAKGNTIYF
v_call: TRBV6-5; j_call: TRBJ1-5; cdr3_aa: CASNRETSNQPQHF
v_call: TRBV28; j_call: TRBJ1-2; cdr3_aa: CASSHLPDRVDYGYTF
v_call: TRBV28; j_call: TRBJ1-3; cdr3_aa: CASSQGGTGSSGNTIYF
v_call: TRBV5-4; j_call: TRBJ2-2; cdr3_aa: CASSFQGGDTGELFF
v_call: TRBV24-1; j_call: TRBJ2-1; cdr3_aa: CATSDLRGGSRPEQFF
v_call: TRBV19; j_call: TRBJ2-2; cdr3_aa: CASSASGPGELFF
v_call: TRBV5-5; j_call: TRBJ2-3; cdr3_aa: CASSLYPETTDTQYF
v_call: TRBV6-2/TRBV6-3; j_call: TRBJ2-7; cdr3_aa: CASTPGAVSTYEQYF
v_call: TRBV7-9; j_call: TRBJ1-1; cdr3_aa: CASLEQGAVTEAFF
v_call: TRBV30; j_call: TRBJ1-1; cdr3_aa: CASSKNTEAFF
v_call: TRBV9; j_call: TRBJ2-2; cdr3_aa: CASSFGMYGELFF
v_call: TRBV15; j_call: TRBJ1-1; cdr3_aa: CATSSTQGPNTEAFF
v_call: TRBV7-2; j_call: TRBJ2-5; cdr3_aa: CASSLAAGRETQYF
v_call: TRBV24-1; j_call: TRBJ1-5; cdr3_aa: CAAIVAGRTNQPQHF
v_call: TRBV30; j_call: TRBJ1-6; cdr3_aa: CAWTPWGAESPLHF
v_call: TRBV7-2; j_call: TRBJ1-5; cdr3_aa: CASSYGQTYSNQPQHF
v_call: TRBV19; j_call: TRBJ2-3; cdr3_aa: CASSSDTPGLPRSTDTQYF
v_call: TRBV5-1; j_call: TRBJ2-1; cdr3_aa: CASSLRSGLDEQFF
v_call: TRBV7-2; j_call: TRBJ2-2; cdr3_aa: CASRLQGAGGELFF
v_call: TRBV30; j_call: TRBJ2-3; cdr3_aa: CAWSTGSTDTQYF
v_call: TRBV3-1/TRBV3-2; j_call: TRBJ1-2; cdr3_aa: CASSQDGGRGTGYTF
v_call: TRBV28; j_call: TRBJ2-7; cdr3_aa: CASSHLKGVGPYEQYF
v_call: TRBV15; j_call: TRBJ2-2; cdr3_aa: CATSRRRGVGGELFF
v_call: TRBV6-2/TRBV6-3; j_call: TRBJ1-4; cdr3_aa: CASSYRGSGTNEKLFF
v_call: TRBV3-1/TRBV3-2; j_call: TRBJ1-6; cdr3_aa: CASRLHRAPGSPLHF
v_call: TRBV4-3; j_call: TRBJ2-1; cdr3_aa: CASSPGTSGLKEQFF
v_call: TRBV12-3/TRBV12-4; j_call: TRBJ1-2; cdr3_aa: CATQGGGYGYTF
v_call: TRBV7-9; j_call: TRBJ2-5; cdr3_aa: CASSLRGEQETQYF
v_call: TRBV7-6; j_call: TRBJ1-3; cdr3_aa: CASSLMAVSGNTIYF
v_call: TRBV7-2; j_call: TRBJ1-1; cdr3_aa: CASSNRTGANTEAFF
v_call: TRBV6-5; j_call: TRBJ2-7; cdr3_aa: CASTLTSGGPYEQYF
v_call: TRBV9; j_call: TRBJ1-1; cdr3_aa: CASSVYMNTEAFF
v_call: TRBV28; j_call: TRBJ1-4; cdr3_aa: CASRRSRDEKLFF
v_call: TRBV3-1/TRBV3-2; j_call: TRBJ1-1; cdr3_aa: CASSPGTGSTEAFF
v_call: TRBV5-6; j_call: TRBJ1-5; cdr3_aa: CASSSLTARGNQPQHF
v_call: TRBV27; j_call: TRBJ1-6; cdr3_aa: CASSLRGPRQGESPLHF
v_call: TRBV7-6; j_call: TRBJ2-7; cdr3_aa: CASSPLGKSLAGGEQYF
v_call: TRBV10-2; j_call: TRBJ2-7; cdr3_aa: CASSDHRGPYEQYF
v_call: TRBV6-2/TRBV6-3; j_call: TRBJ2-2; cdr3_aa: CASSYGGRVRGNTGELFF
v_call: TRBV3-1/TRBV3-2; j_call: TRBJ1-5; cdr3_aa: CASSQPQGPQHF
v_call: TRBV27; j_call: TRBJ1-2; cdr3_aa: CASSFGQGFYGYTF
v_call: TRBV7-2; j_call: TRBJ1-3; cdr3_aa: CASSLDPGGGGGNTIYF
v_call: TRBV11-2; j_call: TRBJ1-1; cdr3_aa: CASRRREVDVRTEAFF
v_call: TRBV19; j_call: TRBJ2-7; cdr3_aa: CASSINLEDRGYEQYF
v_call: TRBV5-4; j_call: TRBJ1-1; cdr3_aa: CASSPEPGAGNTEAFF